One sample yielded the 22 T cell receptor beta chains listed below, sequenced in a study of T cells in Graves' hyperthyroidism and ophthalmopathy. Researchers amplified the TCR beta CDR3 regions from RNA transcripts. The study used the HTBI primer set for a first-round RT-PCR of the TCR CDR3. TCRdb re-analysed the multiplex PCR reads in MiXCR, keeping a single row per CDR3 protein. Found here are under 300,000 distinct CDR3 sequences, less than 30% of them singletons; the top ten hold about 30%. The specimen was blood. The source is a man aged 40-55 years with Graves' hyperthyroidism that later progressed to Graves' ophthalmopathy.

This clonotype showed up many times. Its ends do not fully match the called genes, so a read error is possible. This chain uses TRBV6-1 with TRBJ1-5; D is unresolved. CDR3 size: 14 residues. Germline V gene sequence: CDR1 MNHNS, CDR2 SASEGT. The CDR3 sequence is CASSDPVSNQPQHF. CDR3 nucleotides: TGTGCCAGCAGTGACCCCGTTAGCAATCAGCCTCAGCATTTT.

This clonotype was observed many times. CDR3 sequence: CASSFRRTGPIYGYTF. DNA of the CDR3: TGTGCCAGCAGTTTCCGGCGGACAGGGCCCATCTATGGCTACACCTTC. The V call is TRBV12-3 or TRBV12-4, the J call TRBJ1-2, with TRBD1 matching 8 bases. The junction had 10 bases not matched to a gene; V was cut back by 3 bases and J by 4 bases. The CDR3 has 16 residues.

The table lists this clonotype with many counts. The rearrangement links TRBV29-1 to TRBJ2-5; no clear D. CDR1 SQVTM and CDR2 ANQGSEA come from the germline V gene. V lost 4 bases and J lost 2, with 14 bases in between. This CDR3 is built from 14 residues. The CDR3 bases are TGCAGCGTTGGGGCACCAGAACAACAAGAGACCCAGTACTTC. This gives the protein CSVGAPEQQETQYF.

In its sample, this clonotype was seen many times. The junction and the germline gene differ at one end; a read error may be behind it. The V and J genes are TRBV6-1 and TRBJ1-1; D is unclear. Per the germline V gene, CDR1 is MNHNS and CDR2 is SASEGT. This CDR3 has 13 amino acids. CDR3 sequence: CASSEKGLAETFF. CDR3 sequence (DNA): TGTGCCAGCAGTGAAAAGGGTCTCGCTGAAACTTTCTTT.

This clonotype was detected ten times or more. A much larger clone lies a single base off, so this may be a read error. The chain is built from TRBV18 and TRBJ2-7; D is ambiguous. The length of the CDR3 is 13 residues. Germline CDR1 is KGHSH and CDR2 is LQKENI. DNA for the CDR3: TGTGCCAGCTCACCCCCGTCGAGGTACGGGCAGTACTTC. It is translated as CASSPPSRYGQYF.

This clonotype was counted ten times or more. This chain connects TRBV5-1 to TRBJ2-2; the match to TRBD2 covers 11 bases. The trim removed 6 bases at V and 3 bases at J, leaving 10 bases unmatched. This CDR3 is 17 amino acids long. CDR1 is SGHRS, CDR2 YFSETQ, per germline. The CDR3 bases are TGCGCCAGCAAGTTACTAGCGGGAGTCGGATACACCGGGGAGCTGTTTTTT. Protein product: CASKLLAGVGYTGELFF. The full variable domain, in which reference TRBV5-1 and TRBJ2-2 provide the parts outside the CDR3, is KAGVTQTPRYLIKTRGQQVTLSCSPISGHRSVSWYQQTPGQGLQFLFEYFSETQRNKGNFPGRFSGRQFSNSRSEMNVSTLELGDSALYLCASKLLAGVGYTGELFFGEGSRLTVL.

This clonotype was recorded many times. This chain connects TRBV24-1 to TRBJ2-5; D gene unclear. The CDR3 sequence is 16 residues long. Deletions cut 3 bases from V and 0 bases from J, with 13 bases between. Germline CDR1 is KGHDR and CDR2 is SFDVKD. The CDR3 sequence: CATSDTPSSNQETQYF. Here the CDR3 DNA reads TGTGCCACCAGTGATACTCCATCTAGTAACCAAGAGACCCAGTACTTC.

The chain couples TRBV6-1 to TRBJ2-7; maybe TRBD1 (6 bases). V was trimmed by 8 bases and J by 1 base, leaving 15 bases between them. Germline V lookup: CDR1 MNHNS, CDR2 SASEGT. There are 14 residues in the CDR3. This CDR3 is CASRLNRVSYEQYF. Here the CDR3 DNA reads TGTGCCAGCCGGCTTAACAGGGTATCCTACGAGCAGTACTTC.

This clonotype was counted at least ten times. V usage is TRBV28 and J usage is TRBJ2-7; D gene unclear. This CDR3 contains 14 residues. V lost 1 base and J 3 bases, leaving 10 bases between the germline ends. CDR1 and CDR2 (germline): MDHEN, SYDVKM. Written as DNA, the CDR3 is TGTGCCAGCAGTTTATTGGGCGGTTTCTACGAGCAGTACTTC. Its protein product is CASSLLGGFYEQYF. The full variable domain, with the rest looked up from reference TRBV28 and TRBJ2-7, is DVKVTQSSRYLVKRTGEKVFLECVQDMDHENMFWYRQDPGLGLRLIYFSYDVKMKEKGDIPEGYSVSREKKERFSLILESASTNQTSMYLCASSLLGGFYEQYFGPGTRLTVT.

The chain employs TRBV27 and TRBJ2-7; 13 nucleotides line up with TRBD2. The CDR3 is made up of 16 amino acids. Per germline, CDR1 MNHEY and CDR2 SMNVEV (reference sequence). Losses at the gene ends were 5 bases for V and 6 bases for J; bases not matched to a gene: 10. This CDR3 is CASSPRTSGSGFEQYF. DNA for the CDR3: TGTGCCAGCAGTCCCAGGACTAGCGGGAGCGGATTCGAGCAGTACTTC.

This clonotype showed up just once. The gene calls are TRBV6-2 or TRBV6-3 and TRBJ2-7, with 7 bases fitting TRBD1. Germline assignment: CDR1 MNHEY and CDR2 SVGEGT. This CDR3 comprises 15 residues. V dropped 8 bases and J dropped 0; count of bases not matched to a gene: 10. The CDR3 is CASVRDSAISYEQYF. DNA for the CDR3: TGTGCCAGCGTCCGGGACAGTGCTATCTCCTACGAGCAGTACTTC.

This clonotype has at least ten counts. The chain joins TRBV12-3 or TRBV12-4 to TRBJ1-1; a possible D gene is TRBD1 (5 bases). This CDR3 spans 12 amino acids. Trimming removed 2 bases at V and 8 bases at J, with 9 bases between. For the CDR3, the DNA is TGTGCCAGCAGTTTAAAAGGGGTAGAAGCTTTCTTT. It encodes CASSLKGVEAFF.

This clonotype appeared many times. The chain uses TRBV11-1 and TRBJ2-7; 7 bases align to TRBD1. The ends lost 2 bases at V and 0 bases at J; junction bases unmatched: 7. The CDR3 spans 16 residues. Looked up from germline, CDR1 is SGHAT and CDR2 is FQDESV (reference sequence). The chain's CDR3 is CASSLRTGTASYEQYF. CDR3 in DNA: TGTGCCAGCAGCTTACGGACCGGGACAGCCTCCTACGAGCAGTACTTC.

This clonotype came up many times. This chain joins TRBV12-3 or TRBV12-4 and TRBJ1-2; D remains ambiguous. The V gene lost 0 bases and the J gene lost 7 bases, with 9 bases spanning the gap. CDR3 length equals 13 residues. CDR3 nucleotides: TGTGCCAGCAGTTTAGCGCCAAAGGCTGGCTACACCTTC. It specifies CASSLAPKAGYTF.

This clonotype has a count of ten or more. The chain combines TRBV12-5 with TRBJ2-7, with 7 bases matching TRBD1. Per germline, CDR1 LGHNT and CDR2 FRNRAP. CDR3 size: 13 residues. V shed 7 bases, J shed 3 bases, and the junction held 6 bases outside the gene matches. DNA of the CDR3: TGTGCTAGTGCTATAGGACAGGACTACGAGCAGTACTTC. Protein sequence: CASAIGQDYEQYF. The entire variable domain, with the rest obtained from reference TRBV12-5 and TRBJ2-7, is as follows: DARVTQTPRHKVTEMGQEVTMRCQPILGHNTVFWYRQTMMQGLELLAYFRNRAPLDDSGMPKDRFSAEMPDATLATLKIQPSEPRDSAVYFCASAIGQDYEQYFGPGTRLTVT.

This clonotype was observed at least ten times. The chain uses TRBV6-5 and TRBJ1-1; weak D call: TRBD1 (5 bases). V shed 7 bases and J shed 0 bases, with 9 bases lying between them. Germline V CDR1 and CDR2: MNHEY, SVGAGI. The length of the CDR3 is 13 residues. The CDR3 nucleotides read TGTGCCAGCATAGGGGTCTTGAACACTGAAGCTTTCTTT. Protein: CASIGVLNTEAFF.

This clonotype has only a few counts. The chain recombines TRBV19 with TRBJ2-7; a weak D match, TRBD1 (5 bases). From germline, CDR1 is LNHDA and CDR2 SQIVND (reference sequence). V was shortened by 1 base and J by 2 bases, with 12 bases between the two germline ends. CDR3 length equals 15 residues. DNA for the CDR3: TGTGCCAGTAGTATAGTAAGTGACAGCACCTACGAGCAGTACTTC. Protein: CASSIVSDSTYEQYF.

CDR3 nucleotides: TGCGCCAGCAGCTTGCAGAGGGTGGAGGAGCAGTACTTC. Protein: CASSLQRVEEQYF. The V call is TRBV5-1, the J call TRBJ2-7; maybe TRBD2 (5 bases). There are 13 residues in the CDR3. Germline-derived CDR1 and CDR2 are SGHRS and YFSETQ. Deletions cut 1 base from V and 7 bases from J, with 12 bases between.

This clonotype has ten or more counts. This rearrangement joins TRBV20-1 to TRBJ2-5; 10 bases are shared with TRBD2. The germline V gene encodes CDR1 DFQATT and CDR2 SNEGSKA (reference sequence). V shed 5 bases and J 4 bases; nucleotides not matched to a gene: 7. The CDR3 contains 14 residues. The CDR3 protein is CSAAKREGRETQYF. CDR3 DNA sequence: TGCAGTGCTGCTAAGCGGGAGGGTCGAGAGACCCAGTACTTC.

The V gene is TRBV15, the J gene TRBJ1-1; 11 bases align to TRBD1. Germline CDR1 is LNHNV and CDR2 is YYDKDF (reference sequence). V lost 1 base and J lost 2; bases outside the gene matches: 0. This CDR3 has 15 amino acids. The CDR3 region is CATSRGTGGNTEAFF. The CDR3 bases are TGTGCCACCAGCAGAGGGACAGGGGGCAACACTGAAGCTTTCTTT.

This clonotype was found many times. This chain links TRBV6-2 or TRBV6-3 with TRBJ1-3, with D tentatively TRBD1 (5 bases). Germline V gene lookup returns CDR1 MNHEY and CDR2 SVGEGT. The length of the CDR3 is 14 residues. Trimming took 8 bases from V and 7 from J, leaving 18 bases between them. The CDR3 DNA is TGTGCCAGCGGCTCTGGGGGTCCCCGGAACACCATATATTTT. This gives the protein CASGSGGPRNTIYF.

This clonotype was counted ten times or more. The V and J genes are TRBV29-1 and TRBJ1-1; D unclear. The CDR3 runs 10 residues. V lost 7 bases and J lost 5, with 8 bases in between. The germline V gene has CDR1 SQVTM and CDR2 ANQGSEA. CDR3 nucleotides: TGCAGCGCTCAGAGGACTGAAGCTTTCTTT. It translates to CSAQRTEAFF.